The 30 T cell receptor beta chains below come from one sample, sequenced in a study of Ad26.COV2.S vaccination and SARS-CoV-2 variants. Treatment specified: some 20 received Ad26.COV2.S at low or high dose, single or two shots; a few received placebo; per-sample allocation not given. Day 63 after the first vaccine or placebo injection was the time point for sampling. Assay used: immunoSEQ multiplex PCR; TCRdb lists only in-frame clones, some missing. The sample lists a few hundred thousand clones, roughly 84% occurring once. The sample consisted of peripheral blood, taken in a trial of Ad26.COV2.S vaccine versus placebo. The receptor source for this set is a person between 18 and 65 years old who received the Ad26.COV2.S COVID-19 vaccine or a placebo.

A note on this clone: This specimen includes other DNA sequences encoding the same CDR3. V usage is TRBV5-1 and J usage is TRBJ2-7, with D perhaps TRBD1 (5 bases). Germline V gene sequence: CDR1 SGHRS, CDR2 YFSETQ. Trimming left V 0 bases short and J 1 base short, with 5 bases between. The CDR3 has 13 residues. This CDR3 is CASSLDRSYEQYF. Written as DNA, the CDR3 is TGCGCCAGCAGCTTGGACAGGTCCTACGAGCAGTACTTC.

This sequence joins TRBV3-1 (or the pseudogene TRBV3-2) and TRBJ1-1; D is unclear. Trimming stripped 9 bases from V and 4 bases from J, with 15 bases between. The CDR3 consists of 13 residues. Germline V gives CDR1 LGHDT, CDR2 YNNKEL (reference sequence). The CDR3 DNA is TGTGCCAGTCGCAAATCCGGGTCCACTGAAGCTTTCTTT. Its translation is CASRKSGSTEAFF.

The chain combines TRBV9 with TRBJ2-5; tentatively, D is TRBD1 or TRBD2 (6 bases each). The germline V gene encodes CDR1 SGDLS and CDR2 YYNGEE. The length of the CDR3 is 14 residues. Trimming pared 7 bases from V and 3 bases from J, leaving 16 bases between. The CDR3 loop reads CASGRAGGEETQYF. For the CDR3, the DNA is TGTGCCAGCGGCAGAGCCGGGGGCGAAGAGACCCAGTACTTC.

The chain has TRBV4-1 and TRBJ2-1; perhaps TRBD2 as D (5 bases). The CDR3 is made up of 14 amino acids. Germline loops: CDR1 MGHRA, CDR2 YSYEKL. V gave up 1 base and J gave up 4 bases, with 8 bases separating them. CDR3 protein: CASSQVEGYNEQFF. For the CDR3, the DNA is TGCGCCAGCAGCCAAGTCGAGGGATACAATGAGCAGTTCTTC.

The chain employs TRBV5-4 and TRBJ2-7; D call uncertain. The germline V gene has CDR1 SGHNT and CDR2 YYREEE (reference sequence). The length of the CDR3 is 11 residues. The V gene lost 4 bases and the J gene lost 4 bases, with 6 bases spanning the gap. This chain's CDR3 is CASSIGYEQYF. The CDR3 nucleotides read TGTGCCAGCAGCATAGGTTACGAGCAGTACTTC.

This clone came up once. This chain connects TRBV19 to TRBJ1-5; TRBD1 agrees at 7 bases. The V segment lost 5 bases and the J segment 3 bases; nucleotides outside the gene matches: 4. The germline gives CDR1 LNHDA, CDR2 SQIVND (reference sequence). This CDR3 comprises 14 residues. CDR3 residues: CASSYGTDNQPQHF. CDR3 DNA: TGTGCCAGTAGTTACGGGACAGACAATCAGCCCCAGCATTTT.

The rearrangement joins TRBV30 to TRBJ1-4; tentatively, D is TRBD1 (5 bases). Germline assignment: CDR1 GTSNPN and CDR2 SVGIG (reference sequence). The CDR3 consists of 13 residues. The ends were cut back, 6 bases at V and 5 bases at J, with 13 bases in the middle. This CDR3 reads CACQGEPNEKLFF. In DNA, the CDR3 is TGTGCCTGCCAAGGGGAGCCCAATGAAAAACTGTTTTTT.

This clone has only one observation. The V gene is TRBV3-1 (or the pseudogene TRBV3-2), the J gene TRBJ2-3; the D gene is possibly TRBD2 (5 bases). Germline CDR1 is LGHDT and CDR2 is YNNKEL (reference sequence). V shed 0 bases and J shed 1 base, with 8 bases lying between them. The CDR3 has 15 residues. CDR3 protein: CASSQDSGRTDTQYF. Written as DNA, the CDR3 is TGTGCCAGCAGCCAAGACAGCGGACGCACAGATACGCAGTATTTT.

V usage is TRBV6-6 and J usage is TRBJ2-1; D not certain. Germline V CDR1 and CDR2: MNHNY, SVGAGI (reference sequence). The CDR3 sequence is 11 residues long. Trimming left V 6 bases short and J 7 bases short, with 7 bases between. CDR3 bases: TGTGCCAGCAGCCCGCTGAATGAGCAGTTCTTC. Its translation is CASSPLNEQFF.

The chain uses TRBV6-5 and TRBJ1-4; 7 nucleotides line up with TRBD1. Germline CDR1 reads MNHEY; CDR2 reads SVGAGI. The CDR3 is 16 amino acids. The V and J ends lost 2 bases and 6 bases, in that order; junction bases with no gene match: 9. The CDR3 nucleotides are TGTGCCAGCAGTTACCAATACAGGGGCTTTTATGAAAAACTGTTTTTT. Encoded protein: CASSYQYRGFYEKLFF.

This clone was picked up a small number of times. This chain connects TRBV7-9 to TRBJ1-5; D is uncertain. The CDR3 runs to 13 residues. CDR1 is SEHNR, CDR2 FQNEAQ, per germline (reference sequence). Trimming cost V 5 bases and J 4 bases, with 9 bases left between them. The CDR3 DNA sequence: TGTGCCAGCAGCCGCGCGGGTAATCAGCCCCAGCATTTT. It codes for CASSRAGNQPQHF.

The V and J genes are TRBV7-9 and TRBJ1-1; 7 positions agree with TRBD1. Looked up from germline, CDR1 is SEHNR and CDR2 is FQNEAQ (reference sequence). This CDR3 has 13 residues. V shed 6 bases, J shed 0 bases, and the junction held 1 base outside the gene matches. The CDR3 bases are TGTGCCAGCAGTACAGGGGTGAACACTGAAGCTTTCTTT. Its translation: CASSTGVNTEAFF.

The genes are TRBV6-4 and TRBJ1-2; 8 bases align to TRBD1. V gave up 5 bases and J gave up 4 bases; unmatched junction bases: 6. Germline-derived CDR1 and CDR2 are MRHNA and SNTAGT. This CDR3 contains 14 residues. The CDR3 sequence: CASSRTGSAYGYTF. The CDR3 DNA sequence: TGTGCCAGCAGTCGGACAGGGTCGGCCTATGGCTACACCTTC.

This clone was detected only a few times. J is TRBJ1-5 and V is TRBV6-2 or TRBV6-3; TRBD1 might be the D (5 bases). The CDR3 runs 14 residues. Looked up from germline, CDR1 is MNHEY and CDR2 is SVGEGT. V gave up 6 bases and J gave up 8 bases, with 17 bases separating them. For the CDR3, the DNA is TGTGCCAGCAGCCGGGGCTACCTAAGGGAGCCCCAGCATTTT. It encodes CASSRGYLREPQHF.

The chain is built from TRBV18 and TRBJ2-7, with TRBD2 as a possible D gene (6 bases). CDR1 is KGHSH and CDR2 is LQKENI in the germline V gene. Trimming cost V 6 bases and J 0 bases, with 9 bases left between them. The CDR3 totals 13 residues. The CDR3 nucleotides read TGTGCCAGCTCTCGCGGGGACTCCTACGAGCAGTACTTC. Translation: CASSRGDSYEQYF.

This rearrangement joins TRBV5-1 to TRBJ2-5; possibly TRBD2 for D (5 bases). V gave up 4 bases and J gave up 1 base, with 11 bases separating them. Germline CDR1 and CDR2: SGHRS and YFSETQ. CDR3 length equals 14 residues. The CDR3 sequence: CASSPGNSQETQYF. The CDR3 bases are TGCGCCAGCAGCCCCGGGAACTCCCAAGAGACCCAGTACTTC.

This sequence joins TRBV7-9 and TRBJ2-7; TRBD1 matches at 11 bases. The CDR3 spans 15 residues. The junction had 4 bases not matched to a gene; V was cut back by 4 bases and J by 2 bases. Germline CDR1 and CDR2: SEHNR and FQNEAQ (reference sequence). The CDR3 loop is CASSSPGQGAYEQYF. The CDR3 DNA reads TGTGCCAGCAGCTCCCCGGGACAGGGGGCCTACGAGCAGTACTTC.

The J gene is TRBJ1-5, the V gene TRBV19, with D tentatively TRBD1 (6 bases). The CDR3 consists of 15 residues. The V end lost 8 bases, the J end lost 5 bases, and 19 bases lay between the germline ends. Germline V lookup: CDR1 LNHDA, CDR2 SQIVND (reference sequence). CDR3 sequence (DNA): TGTGCCAGTGCCGACTCCATTGAGGGGGATCAGCCCCAGCATTTT. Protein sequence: CASADSIEGDQPQHF.

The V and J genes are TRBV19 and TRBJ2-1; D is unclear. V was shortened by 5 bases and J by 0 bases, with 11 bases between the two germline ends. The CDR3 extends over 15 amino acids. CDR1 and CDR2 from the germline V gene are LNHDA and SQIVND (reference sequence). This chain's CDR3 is CASSDSLSSYNEQFF. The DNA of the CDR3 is TGTGCCAGTAGTGACTCACTTAGCTCCTACAATGAGCAGTTCTTC.

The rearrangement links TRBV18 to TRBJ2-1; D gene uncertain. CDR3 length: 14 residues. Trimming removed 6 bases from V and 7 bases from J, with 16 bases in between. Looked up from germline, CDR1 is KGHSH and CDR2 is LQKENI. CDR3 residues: CASSPWTDTNEQFF. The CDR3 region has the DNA TGTGCCAGCTCCCCGTGGACGGATACGAATGAGCAGTTCTTC.

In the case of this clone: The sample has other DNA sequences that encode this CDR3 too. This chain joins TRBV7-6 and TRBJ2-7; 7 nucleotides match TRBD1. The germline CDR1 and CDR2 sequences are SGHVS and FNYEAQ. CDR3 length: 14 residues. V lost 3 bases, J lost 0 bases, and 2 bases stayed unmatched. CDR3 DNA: TGTGCCAGCAGCTTTGGACAGGACTCCTACGAGCAGTACTTC. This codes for CASSFGQDSYEQYF.

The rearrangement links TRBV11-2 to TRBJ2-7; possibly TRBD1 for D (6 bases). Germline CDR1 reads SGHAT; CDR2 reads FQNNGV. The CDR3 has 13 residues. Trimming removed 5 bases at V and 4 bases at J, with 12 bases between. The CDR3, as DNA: TGTGCCAGCAGCGCCGGGACAATATACGAGCAGTACTTC. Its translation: CASSAGTIYEQYF.

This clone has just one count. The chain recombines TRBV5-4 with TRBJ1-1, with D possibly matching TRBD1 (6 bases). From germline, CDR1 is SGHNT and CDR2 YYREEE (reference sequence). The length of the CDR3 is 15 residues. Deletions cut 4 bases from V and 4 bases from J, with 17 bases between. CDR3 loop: CASSSGGALRTEAFF. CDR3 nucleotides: TGTGCCAGCAGCAGCGGGGGGGCGCTTCGCACTGAAGCTTTCTTT.

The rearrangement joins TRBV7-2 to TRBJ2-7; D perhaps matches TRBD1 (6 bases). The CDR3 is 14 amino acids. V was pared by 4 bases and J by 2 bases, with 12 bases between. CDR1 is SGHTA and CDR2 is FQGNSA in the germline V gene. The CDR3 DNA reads TGTGCCAGCAGCTACAGGGACCGTCCCTACGAGCAGTACTTC. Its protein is CASSYRDRPYEQYF. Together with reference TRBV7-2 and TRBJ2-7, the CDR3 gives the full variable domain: GAGVSQSPSNKVTEKGKDVELRCDPISGHTALYWYRQSLGQGLEFLIYFQGNSAPDKSGLPSDRFSAERTGGSVSTLTIQRTQQEDSAVYLCASSYRDRPYEQYFGPGTRLTVT.

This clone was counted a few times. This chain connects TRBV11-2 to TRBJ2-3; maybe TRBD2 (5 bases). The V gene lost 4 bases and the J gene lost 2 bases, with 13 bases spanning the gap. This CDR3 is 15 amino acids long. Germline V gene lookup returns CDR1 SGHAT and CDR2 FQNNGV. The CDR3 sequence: CASSSTPRATDTQYF. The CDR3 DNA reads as TGTGCCAGCAGCTCAACCCCGAGGGCCACAGATACGCAGTATTTT.

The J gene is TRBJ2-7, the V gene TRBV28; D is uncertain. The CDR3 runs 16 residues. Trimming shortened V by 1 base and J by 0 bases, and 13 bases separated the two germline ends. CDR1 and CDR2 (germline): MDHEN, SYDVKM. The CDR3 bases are TGTGCCAGCAGTTTATCGGCAGTTGTCCGCTCCTACGAGCAGTACTTC. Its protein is CASSLSAVVRSYEQYF.

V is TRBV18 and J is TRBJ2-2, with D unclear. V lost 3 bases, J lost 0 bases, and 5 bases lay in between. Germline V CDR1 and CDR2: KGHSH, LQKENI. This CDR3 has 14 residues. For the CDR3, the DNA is TGTGCCAGCTCACCGGTTACGAACACCGGGGAGCTGTTTTTT. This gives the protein CASSPVTNTGELFF. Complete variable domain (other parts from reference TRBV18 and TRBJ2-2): NAGVMQNPRHLVRRRGQEARLRCSPMKGHSHVYWYRQLPEEGLKFMVYLQKENIIDESGMPKERFSAEFPKEGPSILRIQQVVRGDSAAYFCASSPVTNTGELFFGEGSRLTVL.

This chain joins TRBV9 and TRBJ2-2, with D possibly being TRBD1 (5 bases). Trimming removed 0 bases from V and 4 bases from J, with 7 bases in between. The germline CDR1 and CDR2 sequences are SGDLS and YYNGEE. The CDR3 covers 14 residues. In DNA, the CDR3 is TGTGCCAGCAGCGTAGAGGACATCACCGGGGAGCTGTTTTTT. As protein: CASSVEDITGELFF.

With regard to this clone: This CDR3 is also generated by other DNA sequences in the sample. The chain's CDR3 is CASSLKEGGSPLHF. In nucleotides, the CDR3 is TGTGCCAGCAGCTTAAAGGAGGGAGGATCACCCCTCCACTTT. The rearrangement uses TRBV13 and TRBJ1-6; D unclear. V was clipped by 2 bases and J by 10 bases, with 12 bases between them. This CDR3 has 14 amino acids. The germline V gene encodes CDR1 PRHDT and CDR2 FYEKMQ (reference sequence).

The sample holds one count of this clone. CDR3 DNA: TGTGCCAGCAGCCCAATCGGGCGGGTGGAAACAGATACGCAGTATTTT. This gives the protein CASSPIGRVETDTQYF. The V gene is TRBV9, the J gene TRBJ2-3; D is possibly TRBD2 (5 bases). CDR3 size: 16 residues. Germline V CDR1 and CDR2: SGDLS, YYNGEE. V was cut by 4 bases and J by 3 bases, with 18 bases left in between.